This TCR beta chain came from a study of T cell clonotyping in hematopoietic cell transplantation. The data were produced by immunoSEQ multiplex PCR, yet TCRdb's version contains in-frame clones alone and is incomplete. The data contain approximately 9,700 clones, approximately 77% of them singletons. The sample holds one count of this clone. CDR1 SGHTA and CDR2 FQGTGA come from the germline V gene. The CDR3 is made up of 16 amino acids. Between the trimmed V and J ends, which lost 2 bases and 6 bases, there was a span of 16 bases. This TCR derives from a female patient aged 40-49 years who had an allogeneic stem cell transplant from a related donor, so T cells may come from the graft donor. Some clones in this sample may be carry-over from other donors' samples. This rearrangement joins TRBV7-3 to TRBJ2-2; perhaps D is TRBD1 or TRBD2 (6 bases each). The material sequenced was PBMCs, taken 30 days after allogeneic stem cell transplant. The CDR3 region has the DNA TGTGCCAGCAGCTTACACCGGGGGCAAGGATCCGGGGAGCTGTTTTTT. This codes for CASSLHRGQGSGELFF.